This TCR beta chain was identified in a study of blood T cell repertoires in COVID-19. Study background: Samples of COVID-19 (acute and convalescent) were obtained from the United States, Italy and Spain. Sample material is recorded as cDNA or gDNA derived from T cells, B-cell-depleted T cells, or PBMCs.

In the original workflow: Nucleated cell number was recorded as an estimate derived from reference gene primer amplification. Profiled with immunoSEQ multiplex PCR; TCRdb holds only in-frame clones, not every one. V and J calls and clone size are copied from that table; D and trimming were computed from the DNA. Among about 68,000 clones listed, roughly nine tenths were seen once. The Seattle patients joined while their infection was active and were tracked longitudinally afterward. This sequence was found in a middle-aged man with COVID-19, enrolled during active disease. Specimen: peripheral blood.

This chain's CDR3 is CASSPNRGASPLHF. In DNA, the CDR3 is TGTGCCAGCAGCCCCAACCGGGGAGCTTCACCCCTCCACTTT. The chain employs TRBV6-2 or TRBV6-3 and TRBJ1-6; D ambiguous. Trimming removed 6 bases from V and 9 bases from J, with 15 bases in between. This CDR3 has 14 residues. CDR1 is MNHEY, CDR2 SVGEGT, per germline.